The clone carrying this T cell receptor beta chain was counted many times. Its antigen is unidentified. This sample was taken from a study of CD8 T cells in ankylosing spondylitis. Study-level findings and limits: As for the disease-linked clones, they showed a CD8+ phenotype and occurred at relatively low frequencies in peripheral blood.

MiXCR, run by TCRdb on the 5' RACE reads, gives a single entry per CDR3 protein. The sample shows 240,000 or so distinct CDR3 sequences, roughly a tenth of them seen only once. CDR3 length: 14 residues. CDR1 and CDR2 (germline): SGHRS, YFSETQ. The ends were cut back, 9 bases at V and 1 base at J, with 15 bases in the middle. This sequence was found in a male donor with ankylosing spondylitis or in good health (not recorded which). The specimen was blood, either unsorted or a sorted T cell fraction (not recorded which). This chain joins TRBV5-1 and TRBJ2-3; D is ambiguous. The CDR3 DNA sequence: TGCGCCACCTGCGAGACCCCGGGCACAGATACGCAGTATTTT. Encoded protein: CATCETPGTDTQYF.